Shown below are 15 T cell receptor beta chains from a single sample sequenced in a study of cytomegalovirus exposure and HLA in healthy donors. Amplification used 60 Vbeta primers and 13 Jbeta primers. Data came from immunoSEQ multiplex PCR; TCRdb stores just in-frame clones and leaves some out. The table shows more than 95,000 clones, with approximately 80% occurring only once. Sequencing was carried out using PBMCs. Receptors originate from a woman aged 25-40 years in good health and CMV-seronegative.

The CDR3 reads CASSPGGGRGETQYF. CDR3 DNA sequence: TGTGCCAGCAGCCCAGGAGGCGGGAGGGGGGAGACCCAGTACTTC. The chain joins TRBV7-8 to TRBJ2-5, with TRBD2 matching over 9 bases. The CDR3 covers 15 residues. The V segment lost 5 bases and the J segment 5 bases; nucleotides outside the gene matches: 9. CDR1 and CDR2 (germline): SGHVS, FQNEAQ.

This chain connects TRBV18 to TRBJ2-6; 9 positions match TRBD1. Germline assignment: CDR1 KGHSH and CDR2 LQKENI. This CDR3 is built from 17 residues. With 6 bases clipped from V and 0 bases from J, the junction kept 6 bases outside the gene matches. The CDR3 loop is CASSWTGESSGANVLTF. CDR3 nucleotides: TGTGCCAGCTCGTGGACAGGGGAGAGCTCTGGGGCCAACGTCCTGACTTTC.

This chain connects TRBV28 to TRBJ2-7; TRBD1 matches at 7 bases. With 7 bases clipped from V and 3 bases from J, the junction kept 6 bases outside the gene matches. There are 13 residues in the CDR3. Germline V gene data show CDR1 as MDHEN and CDR2 as SYDVKM. Written as DNA, the CDR3 is TGTGCCAGCAAGGGGGACAGCTACTACGAGCAGTACTTC. Protein: CASKGDSYYEQYF.

The DNA for the CDR3 is TGTGCCATCAGTGAGACCGGGACTAGCGGGAGGGCCCATGAGCAGTTCTTC. Translation gives CAISETGTSGRAHEQFF. The rearrangement joins TRBV10-3 to TRBJ2-1; 16 bases are a match to TRBD2. V was pared by 2 bases and J by 8 bases, with 6 bases of the junction left unmatched. The CDR3 has 17 amino acids. Per germline, CDR1 ENHRY and CDR2 SYGVKD.

Details on this clone: The junction and the germline gene differ at one end; a read error may be behind it. The DNA of the CDR3 is TGTTCCAGCAGCTCCTCCGGGACAGGGTCCTCTGGGGCCAACGTCCTGACTTTC. This sequence encodes CSSSSSGTGSSGANVLTF. The chain is built from TRBV7-9 and TRBJ2-6, with TRBD1 matching over 9 bases. The CDR3 spans 18 residues. Per the germline V gene, CDR1 is SEHNR and CDR2 is FQNEAQ (reference sequence). Based on the CDR3 plus reference TRBV7-9 and TRBJ2-6, the full variable domain is DTGVSQNPRHKITKRGQNVTFRCDPISEHNRLYWYRQTLGQGPEFLTYFQNEAQLEKSRLLSDRFSAERPKGSFSTLEIQRTEQGDSAMYLCSSSSSGTGSSGANVLTFGAGSRLTVL.

The J gene is TRBJ1-5, the V gene TRBV7-8; D call uncertain. The CDR3 sequence is 15 residues long. V lost 5 bases and J 0 bases, leaving 11 bases between the germline ends. Germline lookup yields CDR1 SGHVS and CDR2 FQNEAQ. CDR3 in amino acids: CASSLGLSSNQPQHF. The CDR3 region has the DNA TGTGCCAGCAGCCTCGGTCTGTCTAGCAATCAGCCCCAGCATTTT.

This chain connects TRBV5-4 to TRBJ2-2; D is unresolved. This CDR3 comprises 14 residues. The germline CDR1 and CDR2 sequences are SGHNT and YYREEE (reference sequence). Deletions cut 0 bases from V and 7 bases from J, with 10 bases between. The CDR3 loop is CASSLGVAGGELFF. CDR3 nucleotide sequence: TGTGCCAGCAGCTTGGGGGTAGCCGGCGGGGAGCTGTTTTTT.

Only a few counts were recorded for this clone. CDR3 DNA sequence: TGCGCCAGCAGCCAAGATTACGGGACTAGCGGGAGTATAGATACGCAGTATTTT. Residues: CASSQDYGTSGSIDTQYF. This chain uses TRBV4-3 with TRBJ2-3; 14 bases match TRBD2. Germline V CDR1 and CDR2: LGHNA, YSLEER. CDR3 length: 18 amino acids. V trimming: 0 bases; J trimming: 5 bases; junction bases outside the gene matches: 7.

The V and J genes are TRBV5-1 and TRBJ2-5; the D is unclear. CDR1 and CDR2 from the germline V gene are SGHRS and YFSETQ. The CDR3 has 12 amino acids. Deletions cut 7 bases from V and 0 bases from J, with 7 bases between. CDR3 DNA: TGCGCCAGCCGTACGGACCAAGAGACCCAGTACTTC. Protein sequence: CASRTDQETQYF.

This clone showed up just once. The rearrangement uses TRBV6-1 and TRBJ2-6, with D maybe TRBD1 (5 bases). V lost 5 bases to trimming and J lost 4 bases, with 12 bases between them. Germline assignment: CDR1 MNHNS and CDR2 SASEGT. The length of the CDR3 is 15 residues. Here the CDR3 reads CASSSGSPGANVLTF. In DNA, the CDR3 is TGTGCCAGCAGTTCAGGGTCCCCCGGGGCCAACGTCCTGACTTTC.

This chain links TRBV28 with TRBJ2-2; 8 nucleotides align to TRBD2. CDR1 is MDHEN and CDR2 is SYDVKM in the germline V gene. The length of the CDR3 is 15 residues. Losses at the gene ends were 3 bases for V and 8 bases for J; bases not matched to a gene: 8. The CDR3 nucleotides are TGTGCCAGCAGTTTGGGACTAGGAGGGTTGGGGGAGCTGTTTTTT. This translates into CASSLGLGGLGELFF.

As regards this clone: The likely explanation is a read error, given a far larger clone one base away. The chain recombines TRBV6-4 with TRBJ2-1; 12 positions match TRBD2. This CDR3 comprises 15 residues. CDR1 is MRHNA, CDR2 SNTAGT, per germline. The CDR3 bases are TGTGCCAGCAGTGACTCGACTAGCGGGAGCAATGAGCGGTTCTTC. This codes for CASSDSTSGSNERFF.

This chain uses TRBV10-3 with TRBJ1-1; 8 bases map to TRBD1. Germline CDR1 and CDR2: ENHRY and SYGVKD. This CDR3 is built from 14 residues. V lost 4 bases, J lost 4 bases, and 5 bases stayed unmatched. The CDR3 DNA reads as TGTGCCATCAGTGGTCCAGGGGGCGGCACTGAAGCTTTCTTT. Translated: CAISGPGGGTEAFF.

The rearrangement uses TRBV7-6 and TRBJ2-1; 15 bases are shared with TRBD2. Germline V gene lookup returns CDR1 SGHVS and CDR2 FNYEAQ. J was trimmed by 0 bases and V by 5 bases; bases with no gene match: 5. This CDR3 is built from 18 residues. The CDR3 DNA sequence: TGTGCCAGCAGCCCGGGACTAGCGGGAGGTACCTCCTACAATGAGCAGTTCTTC. Amino acids: CASSPGLAGGTSYNEQFF.

This chain connects TRBV18 to TRBJ2-3, with 12 bases aligning to TRBD1. The CDR3 loop spans 16 amino acids. V was clipped by 1 base and J by 1 base; unmatched bases: 0. Germline lookup yields CDR1 KGHSH and CDR2 LQKENI. The CDR3 reads CASSPRDRGRTDTQYF. The DNA of the CDR3 is TGTGCCAGCTCACCACGGGACAGGGGGCGCACAGATACGCAGTATTTT.